This is a list of T cell receptor beta chains from one sample in a study of T-cell reconstitution after alpha-beta-depleted transplantation in children. One entry per CDR3 protein, called by TCRdb with MiXCR from the PCR reads. Seen here are some 600,000 distinct CDR3 sequences, 10% to 15% observed once, and the top ten hold around 2%. Specimen: PBMCs, mostly from graft donor cells, collected 360 days after TCRalphabeta/CD19-depleted stem cell transplant. Receptors were obtained from a male patient younger than 18 who had a stem cell transplant for acute myeloid leukemia, so the T cells may come from the graft donor. CDR3s include the opening cysteine and the closing phenylalanine or tryptophan. D genes are given only for firm matches. Some rows have no size entry. The others give once, few or many, or a class for an expanded clone.

abundance	d_gene	v_gene	j_gene	len	CDR3aa	CDR3nt
few	.	TRBV30	TRBJ2-7	13	CAWTFGVSYEQYF	TGTGCCTGGACCTTTGGGGTCTCCTACGAGCAGTACTTC
many	TRBD1	TRBV5-1	TRBJ2-5	15	CASSGAGQGGKTQYF	TGCGCCAGCAGCGGAGCGGGACAGGGGGGAAAGACCCAGTACTTC
.	TRBD1	TRBV12-3/TRBV12-4	TRBJ2-1	14	CASRWDRRYGEQFF	TGTGCCAGCAGGTGGGACAGGCGATATGGTGAGCAGTTCTTC
.	TRBD1	TRBV15	TRBJ2-7	12	CATQGDGYEQYF	TGTGCCACACAGGGGGACGGGTACGAGCAGTACTTC
.	.	TRBV29-1	TRBJ2-1	12	CSVPGPRDEQFF	TGCAGCGTTCCAGGACCGCGGGATGAGCAGTTCTTC
many	.	TRBV6-2/TRBV6-3	TRBJ2-1	15	CASSSPASHPNEQFF	TGTGCCAGCAGTTCCCCTGCGAGTCATCCCAATGAGCAGTTCTTC
many	.	TRBV5-1	TRBJ2-2	15	CASSLSVTGTGELFF	TGCGCCAGCAGCTTGTCGGTTACGGGCACCGGGGAGCTGTTTTTT
few	TRBD2	TRBV4-2	TRBJ2-1	16	CASSPPGLAGGGEQFF	TGTGCCAGCAGCCCACCGGGACTAGCGGGAGGGGGGGAGCAGTTCTTC
.	.	TRBV24-1	TRBJ2-2	16	CATSDLGLANTGELFF	TGTGCCACCAGTGATTTAGGATTAGCGAACACCGGGGAGCTGTTTTTT
.	TRBD1	TRBV12-3/TRBV12-4	TRBJ1-2	14	CASTKTGGGYGYTF	TGTGCCAGCACCAAGACAGGGGGCGGCTATGGCTACACCTTC
.	.	TRBV5-1	TRBJ2-7	16	CASSNTGAGVNYEQYF	TGCGCCAGCAGCAACACGGGGGCGGGCGTGAACTACGAGCAGTACTTC
few	.	TRBV30	TRBJ2-2	11	CAWMRTGELFF	TGTGCCTGGATGAGAACCGGGGAGCTGTTTTTT
many	.	TRBV12-3/TRBV12-4	TRBJ2-1	13	CASTGGSRNEQFF	TGTGCCAGCACCGGAGGGAGTAGAAATGAGCAGTTCTTC
.	TRBD2	TRBV7-6	TRBJ2-3	17	CASSPWTSGSGADTQYF	TGTGCCAGCAGCCCATGGACTAGCGGGAGTGGCGCAGATACGCAGTATTTT
.	.	TRBV7-2	TRBJ1-6	15	CASSQLSGYDSPLHF	TGTGCCAGCAGCCAACTATCCGGGTACGATTCACCCCTCCACTTT
many	TRBD2	TRBV10-3	TRBJ2-5	14	CATGPLAGEETQYF	TGTGCCACCGGCCCTTTAGCGGGAGAAGAGACCCAGTACTTC
many	.	TRBV29-1	TRBJ1-4	13	CSVEEGANEKLFF	TGCAGCGTTGAAGAGGGGGCTAATGAAAAACTGTTTTTT
many	TRBD1	TRBV12-3/TRBV12-4	TRBJ2-3	14	CASTRDRSTDTQYF	TGTGCCAGCACCCGGGACAGGAGCACAGATACGCAGTATTTT
.	.	TRBV29-1	TRBJ2-7	12	CSLLGEPYEQYF	TGCAGCCTTCTCGGGGAACCCTACGAGCAGTACTTC
few	.	TRBV5-1	TRBJ2-7	11	CASSELHEQYF	TGCGCCAGCAGCGAGCTTCACGAGCAGTACTTC
few	TRBD2	TRBV29-1	TRBJ2-1	16	CSVAGSGALPYNEQFF	TGCAGCGTTGCAGGTAGCGGGGCCCTGCCCTACAATGAGCAGTTCTTC
few	.	TRBV28	TRBJ2-6	18	CASSWIDLIGSGANVLTF	TGTGCCAGCAGTTGGATTGACCTCATTGGCTCTGGGGCCAACGTCCTGACTTTC
.	.	TRBV7-9	TRBJ1-5	14	CASSLESQQGAQHF	TGTGCCAGCAGCTTAGAGAGCCAGCAAGGGGCCCAGCATTTT
.	.	TRBV7-9	TRBJ1-2	16	CASSLRDRGRAYGYTF	TGTGCCAGCAGCTTACGCGACCGGGGGCGCGCTTATGGCTACACCTTC
few	.	TRBV28	TRBJ2-1	15	CASSITSSPYNEQFF	TGTGCCAGCAGCATAACCAGCTCCCCCTACAATGAGCAGTTCTTC
.	TRBD1	TRBV5-1	TRBJ1-3	18	CASSLAGTGILSGNTIYF	TGCGCCAGCAGCTTGGCCGGGACAGGGATTCTCTCTGGAAACACCATATATTTT
few	.	TRBV5-1	TRBJ2-7	14	CASSLTGNSYEQYF	TGCGCCAGCAGCTTGACAGGGAACTCCTACGAGCAGTACTTC
few	.	TRBV7-2	TRBJ1-2	15	CASSLGLMGFDGYTF	TGTGCCAGCAGCTTAGGGCTTATGGGTTTCGATGGCTACACCTTC
few	TRBD1	TRBV5-1	TRBJ2-2	17	CASSRVGGQGITGELFF	TGCGCCAGCAGCCGAGTTGGGGGACAGGGCATCACCGGGGAGCTGTTTTTT
few	TRBD2	TRBV11-2	TRBJ2-1	17	CASSSLTGTSGRNEQFF	TGTGCCAGCAGCTCCCTAACCGGGACTAGCGGGAGAAATGAGCAGTTCTTC
many	.	TRBV28	TRBJ2-5	17	CASSHPVGGAYQETQYF	TGTGCCAGCAGTCACCCCGTGGGGGGGGCGTACCAAGAGACCCAGTACTTC
few	.	TRBV5-4	TRBJ2-1	14	CASSPRLVGNEQFF	TGTGCCAGCAGTCCTCGTCTAGTGGGCAATGAGCAGTTCTTC
.	.	TRBV19	TRBJ2-1	15	CASKDRTKVANEQFF	TGTGCCAGTAAAGATAGGACTAAGGTTGCAAATGAGCAGTTCTTC
few	.	TRBV12-3/TRBV12-4	TRBJ2-1	16	CASSLSWTTHKYEQFF	TGTGCCAGCAGTTTATCTTGGACTACTCATAAGTATGAGCAGTTCTTC
many	.	TRBV5-1	TRBJ2-3	15	CASSPGPPLTDTQYF	TGCGCCAGCAGCCCCGGACCTCCACTCACAGATACGCAGTATTTT
.	.	TRBV25-1	TRBJ2-7	15	CASSDGWERSYEQYF	TGTGCCAGCAGTGATGGGTGGGAGAGGTCCTACGAGCAGTACTTC
few	TRBD1	TRBV9	TRBJ1-2	17	CASSVSPRQGSDYGYTF	TGTGCCAGCAGCGTAAGTCCACGACAGGGCTCCGACTATGGCTACACCTTC
.	.	TRBV25-1	TRBJ2-5	13	CASSDPPYGTQYF	TGTGCCAGCAGTGACCCCCCCTACGGGACCCAGTACTTC
many	TRBD1	TRBV9	TRBJ2-7	15	CASSASGTGAYEQYF	TGTGCCAGCAGCGCCTCCGGGACAGGGGCCTACGAGCAGTACTTC
many	.	TRBV7-6	TRBJ2-3	15	CASSASGGGTDTQYF	TGTGCCAGCAGCGCGAGCGGAGGAGGCACAGATACGCAGTATTTT
few	TRBD1	TRBV7-8	TRBJ2-2	16	CASRSGDRGNTGELFF	TGTGCCAGCAGGTCCGGGGACAGGGGGAACACCGGGGAGCTGTTTTTT
few	TRBD1	TRBV4-2	TRBJ2-3	15	CASSQDPTQDRKQYF	TGTGCCAGCAGCCAAGACCCTACCCAGGACAGGAAGCAGTATTTT
few	TRBD2	TRBV18	TRBJ2-1	16	CASSPLGGRAFNEQFF	TGTGCCAGCTCACCATTGGGCGGGAGGGCCTTCAATGAGCAGTTCTTC
.	.	TRBV4-3	TRBJ2-1	15	CASSQGSAEYNEQFF	TGCGCCAGCAGCCAAGGATCGGCGGAATACAATGAGCAGTTCTTC
few	TRBD1	TRBV28	TRBJ1-2	13	CASRWDSNYGYTF	TGTGCCAGCAGGTGGGACAGCAACTATGGCTACACCTTC
.	TRBD2	TRBV20-1	TRBJ2-1	10	CSARLASEFF	TGCAGTGCGAGACTAGCCTCCGAATTCTTC
few	.	TRBV19	TRBJ2-1	14	CASSIIGTYNEQFF	TGTGCCAGTAGTATAATTGGGACCTACAATGAGCAGTTCTTC
.	.	TRBV4-3	TRBJ2-7	14	CASSQVSWGYEQYF	TGCGCCAGCAGCCAAGTGAGCTGGGGGTACGAGCAGTACTTC
.	.	TRBV29-1	TRBJ2-1	13	CSVAPRLNNEQFF	TGCAGCGTCGCGCCCCGACTGAACAATGAGCAGTTCTTC